This T cell receptor (beta chain) comes out of a study of blood T cell repertoires in COVID-19. This CDR3 region has 12 residues. Germline lookup yields CDR1 MGHRA and CDR2 YSYEKL. Note on this clone: A read error may produce the germline difference seen at one junction end.

Profiled with immunoSEQ multiplex PCR; TCRdb holds only in-frame clones, not every one. Of a few hundred thousand clones listed, about 87% are singletons. This receptor was identified in a man between 40 and 49 years old in a cohort exposed to, infected with or recovered from COVID-19 (not recorded which). This sequence joins TRBV4-1 and TRBJ1-4, with D unclear. What was sequenced was PBMCs or T cells enriched from blood (not recorded which). CDR3 in DNA: TGCGCCAGCAGCCAAGATGAGGTCAGAATACTCTTT. Amino acid sequence: CASSQDEVRILF.